The next 32 T cell receptor beta chains were all read from a single sample in a study of cytomegalovirus exposure and HLA in healthy donors. In the PCR, 60 Vbeta and 13 Jbeta primers were used. Sequencing was performed with immunoSEQ multiplex PCR; in TCRdb, only in-frame clones are kept and a portion is missing. Here the sample spans 150,000 to 200,000 clones, over 9.5% being singletons. The sequencing input was PBMCs. All receptors come from a man in his forties or fifties in good health and CMV-seropositive.

This clone was seen a handful of times. The rearrangement uses TRBV5-6 and TRBJ1-1; D gene uncertain. This CDR3 contains 13 residues. From germline, CDR1 is SGHDT and CDR2 YYEEEE. The V gene lost 1 base and the J gene lost 5 bases, with 9 bases spanning the gap. CDR3 DNA sequence: TGTGCCAGCAGCTTGCAGGATATTACTGAAGCTTTCTTT. This gives the protein CASSLQDITEAFF.

This clone showed up just a few times. The rearrangement joins TRBV7-9 to TRBJ2-7; 9 bases match TRBD1. This CDR3 is built from 14 residues. Trimming took 6 bases from V and 6 from J; bases not matched to a gene: 9. Germline CDR1 SEHNR, CDR2 FQNEAQ (reference sequence). This CDR3 is CASRRDDRGSEQYF. The DNA for the CDR3 is TGTGCCAGCAGACGGGATGACAGGGGGAGCGAGCAGTACTTC.

As DNA, the CDR3 is TGTGCCAGCAGCCGGATGACAGGGCAGGGGAACACTGAAGCTTTCTTT. It specifies CASSRMTGQGNTEAFF. The rearrangement joins TRBV5-6 to TRBJ1-1; 7 nucleotides agree with TRBD1. V shed 4 bases, J shed 1 base, and the junction held 10 bases outside the gene matches. The CDR3 has 16 residues. The germline CDR1 and CDR2 sequences are SGHDT and YYEEEE.

This chain's CDR3 is CASSVSSRVAIYGYTF. The CDR3, as DNA: TGTGCCAGTAGTGTCTCATCCAGGGTTGCGATCTATGGCTACACCTTC. The chain carries TRBV19 and TRBJ1-2; D may be TRBD1 (5 bases). The CDR3 consists of 16 residues. V was clipped by 5 bases and J by 4 bases, with 20 bases between them. The germline V gene has CDR1 LNHDA and CDR2 SQIVND (reference sequence).

The rearrangement uses TRBV7-8 and TRBJ1-2; 8 bases are shared with TRBD1. The germline gives CDR1 SGHVS, CDR2 FQNEAQ. V was pared by 5 bases and J by 4 bases, with 9 bases of the junction left unmatched. This CDR3 has 15 residues. CDR3 sequence reads: CASSLTGGKGYGYTF. The CDR3, as DNA: TGTGCCAGCAGCCTTACAGGGGGAAAAGGCTATGGCTACACCTTC.

The chain joins TRBV5-5 to TRBJ2-1, with a weak D call TRBD2 (5 bases). CDR3 size: 15 residues. V lost 4 bases and J lost 3, with 14 bases in between. CDR1 is SGHKS, CDR2 YYEKEE, per germline (reference sequence). As DNA, the CDR3 is TGTGCCAGCAGCCCGCGGGCCAATCTCTACAATGAGCAGTTCTTC. Translation: CASSPRANLYNEQFF. Variable domain in full (rest from reference TRBV5-5 and TRBJ2-1): DAGVTQSPTHLIKTRGQQVTLRCSPISGHKSVSWYQQVLGQGPQFIFQYYEKEERGRGNFPDRFSARQFPNYSSELNVNALLLGDSALYLCASSPRANLYNEQFFGPGTRLTVL.

Only a few counts were recorded for this clone. The chain links TRBV28 to TRBJ2-5; TRBD1 might be the D (5 bases). Germline loops: CDR1 MDHEN, CDR2 SYDVKM. With 6 bases removed from V and 1 base from J, the gap between germline ends came to 12 bases. This CDR3 region has 14 residues. CDR3 region: CASSPRQFQETQYF. The CDR3 nucleotides read TGTGCCAGCAGCCCTCGACAGTTCCAAGAGACCCAGTACTTC.

Only a few counts were recorded for this clone. The identical CDR3 is also encoded by other nucleotide sequences in the sample. V usage is TRBV11-3 and J usage is TRBJ1-1, with 8 positions matching TRBD1. Trimming removed 0 bases from V and 3 bases from J; junction bases left unmatched: 3. Germline V lookup: CDR1 SGHNT, CDR2 YENEEA. The CDR3 is made up of 15 amino acids. DNA of the CDR3: TGTGCCAGCAGCTTAGATCCAGGGGGCTACACTGAAGCTTTCTTT. As protein: CASSLDPGGYTEAFF.

V is TRBV4-3 and J is TRBJ2-1, with a weak D call TRBD2 (5 bases). Germline CDR1 is LGHNA and CDR2 is YSLEER. The ends were cut back, 0 bases at V and 6 bases at J, with 15 bases in the middle. CDR3 length equals 16 residues. CDR3 protein: CASSQDLGPSGNEQFF. CDR3 DNA: TGCGCCAGCAGCCAAGATCTTGGACCCAGCGGCAATGAGCAGTTCTTC.

This clone was counted a few times. This chain links TRBV5-1 with TRBJ1-4; 9 positions agree with TRBD1. The V gene end was trimmed by 2 bases and the J gene end by 8 bases; junction bases not matched to a gene: 4. Looked up from germline, CDR1 is SGHRS and CDR2 is YFSETQ. CDR3 size: 14 residues. Here the CDR3 reads CASSLRQGEEKLFF. For the CDR3, the DNA is TGCGCCAGCAGCTTAAGACAGGGGGAAGAAAAACTGTTTTTT.

The CDR3 DNA is TGTGCCAGCTCACCCCGCGGGGAGACCCAGTACTTC. Protein: CASSPRGETQYF. V usage is TRBV18 and J usage is TRBJ2-5; possibly TRBD2 for D (5 bases). Trimming took 3 bases from V and 5 from J, leaving 7 bases between them. Germline CDR1 is KGHSH and CDR2 is LQKENI. The CDR3 is 12 amino acids.

This clone has just a few counts. The genes are TRBV6-5 and TRBJ2-5, with TRBD1 identical over 9 bases. V gave up 10 bases and J gave up 5 bases; unmatched junction bases: 8. The CDR3 has 13 amino acids. Germline V gene data show CDR1 as MNHEY and CDR2 as SVGAGI. The CDR3 DNA sequence: TGTGCCACCTCCGGGACAGGGAGGGAGACCCAGTACTTC. Amino acid sequence: CATSGTGRETQYF.

V and J are TRBV5-1 and TRBJ2-3; D gene uncertain. The CDR3 is 13 amino acids. Trimming removed 4 bases from V and 2 bases from J, with 8 bases in between. CDR1 SGHRS and CDR2 YFSETQ come from the germline V gene. The CDR3 DNA reads TGCGCCAGCAGCCCTCAAGCCACAGATACGCAGTATTTT. It codes for CASSPQATDTQYF.

This clone was found a few times. V is TRBV5-6 and J is TRBJ1-2, with D perhaps matching TRBD1 (6 bases). V lost 3 bases and J 2 bases, leaving 14 bases between the germline ends. This CDR3 is 15 amino acids long. CDR1 is SGHDT and CDR2 is YYEEEE in the germline V gene. The CDR3 DNA is TGTGCCAGCAGCTGGGGGCCCGGGACCAACTATGGCTACACCTTC. Translation gives CASSWGPGTNYGYTF.

This clone was found a few times. The chain uses TRBV7-9 and TRBJ1-2; no clear D gene. Trimming stripped 5 bases from V and 6 bases from J, with 16 bases between. In germline, CDR1 is SEHNR, CDR2 FQNEAQ (reference sequence). The CDR3 has 14 residues. The chain's CDR3 is CASSPAGFFDGYTF. As DNA, the CDR3 is TGTGCCAGCAGCCCCGCGGGATTTTTCGATGGCTACACCTTC.

The chain recombines TRBV7-3 with TRBJ1-2; a possible D gene is TRBD1 (6 bases). The V gene lost 5 bases and the J gene lost 7 bases, with 17 bases spanning the gap. The CDR3 spans 14 residues. Germline lookup yields CDR1 SGHTA and CDR2 FQGTGA. In nucleotides, the CDR3 is TGTGCCAGCAGCGCCACCCGGGACACGGGTGGCTACACCTTC. Its protein product is CASSATRDTGGYTF.

J is TRBJ1-5 and V is TRBV6-1, with D unresolved. The germline V gene has CDR1 MNHNS and CDR2 SASEGT. V gave up 3 bases and J gave up 3 bases, with 6 bases separating them. The CDR3 is made up of 13 amino acids. CDR3 sequence: CASSDRVNQPQHF. In DNA, the CDR3 is TGTGCCAGCAGTGACCGCGTCAATCAGCCCCAGCATTTT.

The chain employs TRBV5-1 and TRBJ1-2; no reliable D call. Germline V gene sequence: CDR1 SGHRS, CDR2 YFSETQ. Trimming stripped 4 bases from V and 0 bases from J, with 16 bases between. The CDR3 loop spans 16 amino acids. Here the CDR3 reads CASSQDPGETNYGYTF. The DNA for the CDR3 is TGCGCCAGCAGCCAAGACCCGGGAGAAACTAACTATGGCTACACCTTC.

This chain links TRBV5-6 with TRBJ2-2; D gene uncertain. The germline V and J ends were trimmed by 3 bases and 3 bases, with 18 bases remaining between them. Germline CDR1 SGHDT, CDR2 YYEEEE. This CDR3 region has 17 residues. For the CDR3, the DNA is TGTGCCAGCAGCTCCGCGGCAGAGAATTGGGACACCGGGGAGCTGTTTTTT. Its translation: CASSSAAENWDTGELFF.

This rearrangement joins TRBV4-3 to TRBJ1-1, with 11 bases that match TRBD1. The CDR3 is 15 amino acids. V gave up 2 bases and J gave up 5 bases; unmatched junction bases: 4. Per the germline V gene, CDR1 is LGHNA and CDR2 is YSLEER. The CDR3 DNA is TGCGCCAGCAGCCAAACGGGACAGGGGGGTACTGAAGCTTTCTTT. Translating it yields CASSQTGQGGTEAFF.

The chain has TRBV11-3 and TRBJ1-1; a weak D match, TRBD1 (5 bases). The CDR3 has 13 amino acids. Deletions cut 0 bases from V and 6 bases from J, with 8 bases between. CDR1 is SGHNT and CDR2 is YENEEA in the germline V gene. CDR3 nucleotide sequence: TGTGCCAGCAGCTTAGATCCCAGGGCTGAAGCTTTCTTT. It yields the protein CASSLDPRAEAFF.

The chain has TRBV6-5 and TRBJ1-1; no firm D call. Trimming cost V 7 bases and J 11 bases, with 20 bases left between them. The CDR3 covers 13 residues. The germline V gene encodes CDR1 MNHEY and CDR2 SVGAGI. CDR3 in amino acids: CASIPPGGLAAFF. CDR3 coding DNA: TGTGCCAGCATCCCCCCCGGCGGACTGGCCGCTTTCTTT.

This clone was picked up a small number of times. The rearrangement joins TRBV5-1 to TRBJ2-5, with D tentatively TRBD2 (5 bases). The CDR3 is made up of 13 amino acids. The germline CDR1 and CDR2 sequences are SGHRS and YFSETQ. V was pared by 5 bases and J by 5 bases, with 13 bases between. CDR3 loop: CASSRGSGETQYF. The DNA of the CDR3 is TGCGCCAGCAGTCGAGGGTCGGGGGAGACCCAGTACTTC.

In its sample, this clone was seen a few times. The chain is built from TRBV9 and TRBJ2-3; TRBD2 matches at 14 bases. CDR3 length equals 16 residues. Germline V gene sequence: CDR1 SGDLS, CDR2 YYNGEE. The junction had 5 bases not matched to a gene; V was cut back by 5 bases and J by 3 bases. CDR3 DNA sequence: TGTGCCAGCAGACCAGGACTAGCGGGGGGTACAGATACGCAGTATTTT. Encoded protein: CASRPGLAGGTDTQYF.

This clone was picked up a small number of times. The gene calls are TRBV5-1 and TRBJ2-7; 7 positions match TRBD2. In germline, CDR1 is SGHRS, CDR2 YFSETQ. V trimming: 10 bases; J trimming: 3 bases; junction bases outside the gene matches: 10. The CDR3 is made up of 13 amino acids. The CDR3 loop reads CASTPGGIYEQYF. DNA of the CDR3: TGCGCCTCCACTCCGGGGGGAATCTACGAGCAGTACTTC.

To note about this clone: The sample has other DNA sequences that encode this CDR3 too. The chain is built from TRBV9 and TRBJ1-1; D not certain. This CDR3 is built from 13 residues. Germline CDR1 reads SGDLS; CDR2 reads YYNGEE. The ends were cut back, 0 bases at V and 5 bases at J, with 8 bases in the middle. This chain's CDR3 is CASSVGAGTEAFF. The CDR3 DNA sequence: TGTGCCAGCAGCGTAGGGGCAGGAACTGAAGCTTTCTTT.

This clone appeared a few times. The V and J genes are TRBV25-1 and TRBJ2-2, with D unclear. This CDR3 comprises 13 residues. Germline loops: CDR1 MGHDK, CDR2 SYGVNS. Between the trimmed V and J ends, which lost 4 bases and 5 bases, there was a span of 8 bases. CDR3 in amino acids: CASSAGKTGELFF. In nucleotides, the CDR3 is TGTGCCAGCAGTGCAGGCAAAACCGGGGAGCTGTTTTTT.

The chain combines TRBV28 with TRBJ2-6; 7 bases match TRBD1. CDR3 size: 17 residues. The germline V gene encodes CDR1 MDHEN and CDR2 SYDVKM. V dropped 4 bases and J dropped 2; count of bases not matched to a gene: 8. The CDR3 spells CASSSPGQTPGANVLTF. The DNA of the CDR3 is TGTGCCAGCAGTTCCCCGGGACAGACCCCTGGGGCCAACGTCCTGACTTTC.

This chain links TRBV27 with TRBJ1-5, with 10 nucleotides matching TRBD1. The CDR3 spans 16 residues. Looked up from germline, CDR1 is MNHEY and CDR2 is SMNVEV (reference sequence). V was clipped by 10 bases and J by 4 bases; unmatched bases: 13. Here the CDR3 reads CATKSRDRGENQPQHF. The CDR3 nucleotides read TGTGCCACCAAATCCCGGGACAGGGGAGAGAATCAGCCCCAGCATTTT.

The V call is TRBV5-6, the J call TRBJ1-5; no definite D call. V was shortened by 0 bases and J by 1 base, with 8 bases between the two germline ends. CDR1 is SGHDT and CDR2 is YYEEEE in the germline V gene. The CDR3 contains 15 residues. DNA of the CDR3: TGTGCCAGCAGCTTGGTGAAGCTAAGCAATCAGCCCCAGCATTTT. Amino acids: CASSLVKLSNQPQHF. Supplemented by reference TRBV5-6 and TRBJ1-5, the full variable domain reads DAGVTQSPTHLIKTRGQQVTLRCSPKSGHDTVSWYQQALGQGPQFIFQYYEEEERQRGNFPDRFSGHQFPNYSSELNVNALLLGDSALYLCASSLVKLSNQPQHFGDGTRLSIL.

This clone was counted only a few times. The chain uses TRBV9 and TRBJ1-1; TRBD1 matches at 10 bases. Germline CDR1 is SGDLS and CDR2 is YYNGEE. The J segment lost 2 bases and the V segment lost 4 bases, leaving 8 bases of the junction unmatched. The length of the CDR3 is 16 residues. CDR3 amino acids: CASSHRQGALNTEAFF. The CDR3 DNA reads TGTGCCAGCAGCCACCGACAGGGGGCGCTTAACACTGAAGCTTTCTTT.

The chain uses TRBV18 and TRBJ1-2; 8 positions agree with TRBD1. Per the germline V gene, CDR1 is KGHSH and CDR2 is LQKENI. The CDR3 is made up of 15 amino acids. Losses at the gene ends were 3 bases for V and 0 bases for J; bases not matched to a gene: 3. The DNA of the CDR3 is TGTGCCAGCTCACCCGGGACAGGCCCTAACTATGGCTACACCTTC. Protein product: CASSPGTGPNYGYTF.